This TCR beta chain came from a study of identical twins. Points from the study as a whole: Fewer insertions marked abundant cord blood beta clonotypes; young adult naive trended weakly, memory not at all. It was possible that invariant MAIT and iNKT cells partly confounded the zero-insertion analyses.

This clonotype appeared a few times. Its antigen is not identified. Germline trimming cut 5 bases from V and 3 bases from J; bases unmatched to any gene: 15. The CDR3 runs to 18 residues. Germline CDR1 reads SNHLY; CDR2 reads FYNNEI. In TCRdb, the 5' RACE reads were re-called with MiXCR into one record per CDR3 protein. The data hold about 690,000 distinct CDR3 sequences, with roughly 6% observed a single time. The rearrangement uses TRBV2 and TRBJ2-1; TRBD2 matches 8 bases. The sample consisted of naive T cells sorted from blood. This clonotype was obtained from a man between 18 and 29 years old in good health. The CDR3 is CASSSPGVAGNLYNEQFF. Here the CDR3 DNA reads TGTGCCAGCAGTAGCCCGGGGGTAGCGGGAAACCTCTACAATGAGCAGTTCTTC.